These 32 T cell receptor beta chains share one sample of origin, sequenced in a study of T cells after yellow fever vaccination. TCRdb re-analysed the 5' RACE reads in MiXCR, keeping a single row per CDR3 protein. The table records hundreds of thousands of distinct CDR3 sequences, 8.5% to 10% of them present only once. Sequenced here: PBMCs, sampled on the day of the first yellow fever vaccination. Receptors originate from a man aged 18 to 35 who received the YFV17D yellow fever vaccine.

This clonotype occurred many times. CDR3 nucleotide sequence: TGTGCCAGCAGTTACGGGGACAGAGGAAGCACAGATACGCAGTATTTT. Translated: CASSYGDRGSTDTQYF. The V gene is TRBV6-2 or TRBV6-3, the J gene TRBJ2-3; 7 bases agree with TRBD1. This CDR3 has 16 residues. The V gene end was trimmed by 2 bases and the J gene end by 0 bases; junction bases not matched to a gene: 5. Germline CDR1 reads MNHEY; CDR2 reads SVGEGT.

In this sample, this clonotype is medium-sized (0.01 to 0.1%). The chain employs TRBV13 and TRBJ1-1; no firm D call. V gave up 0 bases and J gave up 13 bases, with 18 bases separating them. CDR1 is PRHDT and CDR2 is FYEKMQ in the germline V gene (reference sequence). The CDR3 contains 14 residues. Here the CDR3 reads CASSLGLMRRVDFF. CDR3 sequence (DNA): TGTGCCAGCAGCTTAGGCCTAATGAGGAGGGTCGATTTCTTT. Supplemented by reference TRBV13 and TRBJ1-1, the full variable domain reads AAGVIQSPRHLIKEKRETATLKCYPIPRHDTVYWYQQGPGQDPQFLISFYEKMQSDKGSIPDRFSAQQFSDYHSELNMSSLELGDSALYFCASSLGLMRRVDFFGQGTRLTVV.

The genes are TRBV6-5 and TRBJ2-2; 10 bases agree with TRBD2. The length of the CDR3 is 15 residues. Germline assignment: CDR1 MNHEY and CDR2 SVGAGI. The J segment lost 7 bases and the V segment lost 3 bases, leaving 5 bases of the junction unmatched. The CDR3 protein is CASSYPTSGDGELFF. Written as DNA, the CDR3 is TGTGCCAGCAGTTATCCCACTAGCGGGGACGGGGAGCTGTTTTTT.

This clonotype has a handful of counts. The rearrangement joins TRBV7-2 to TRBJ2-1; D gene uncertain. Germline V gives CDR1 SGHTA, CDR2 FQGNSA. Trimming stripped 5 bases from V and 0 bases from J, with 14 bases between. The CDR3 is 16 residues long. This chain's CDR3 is CASSPHMPSSYNEQFF. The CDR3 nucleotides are TGTGCCAGCAGCCCACACATGCCCAGCTCCTACAATGAGCAGTTCTTC.

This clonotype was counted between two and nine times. Here the CDR3 DNA reads TGTGCCAGCAGCCCTCGCCGGGACAGGGTCAGTCAGCCCCAGCATTTT. Amino acids: CASSPRRDRVSQPQHF. The rearrangement joins TRBV6-2 or TRBV6-3 to TRBJ1-5, with 9 nucleotides matching TRBD1. Losses at the gene ends were 6 bases for V and 6 bases for J; bases not matched to a gene: 12. Germline V CDR1 and CDR2: MNHEY, SVGEGT. The CDR3 length is 16 residues.

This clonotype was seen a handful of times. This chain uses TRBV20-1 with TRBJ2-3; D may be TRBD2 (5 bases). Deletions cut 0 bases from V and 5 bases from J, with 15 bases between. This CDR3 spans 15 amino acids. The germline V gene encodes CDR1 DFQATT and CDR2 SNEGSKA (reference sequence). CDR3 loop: CSAREDGVPGDTQYF. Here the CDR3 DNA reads TGCAGTGCTAGAGAGGACGGGGTCCCTGGAGATACGCAGTATTTT.

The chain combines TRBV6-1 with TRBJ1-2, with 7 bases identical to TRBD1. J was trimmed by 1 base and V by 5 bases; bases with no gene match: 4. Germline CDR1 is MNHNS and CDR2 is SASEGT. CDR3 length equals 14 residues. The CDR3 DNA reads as TGTGCCAGCAGTAGGTCAGGGGGTAACTATGGCTACACCTTC. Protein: CASSRSGGNYGYTF.

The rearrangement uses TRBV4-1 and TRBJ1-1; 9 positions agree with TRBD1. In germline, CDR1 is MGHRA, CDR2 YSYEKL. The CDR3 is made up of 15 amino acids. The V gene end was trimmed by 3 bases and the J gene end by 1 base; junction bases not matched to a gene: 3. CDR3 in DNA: TGCGCCAGCAGCCAGTTGGGACAGGGGAACACTGAAGCTTTCTTT. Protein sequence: CASSQLGQGNTEAFF.

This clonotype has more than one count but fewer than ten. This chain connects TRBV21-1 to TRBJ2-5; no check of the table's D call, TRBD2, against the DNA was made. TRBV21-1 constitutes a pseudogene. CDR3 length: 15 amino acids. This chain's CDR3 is CASSKGVSGEETQYF. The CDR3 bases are TGTGCCAGCAGCAAAGGGGTTAGCGGAGAAGAGACCCAGTACTTC.

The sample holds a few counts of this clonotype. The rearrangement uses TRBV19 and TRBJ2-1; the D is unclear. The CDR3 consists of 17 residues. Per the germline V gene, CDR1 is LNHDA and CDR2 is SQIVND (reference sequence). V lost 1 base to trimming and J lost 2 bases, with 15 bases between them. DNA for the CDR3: TGTGCCAGTAGTATAGGTGGCAAGGGTATGACCTACAATGAGCAGTTCTTC. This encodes CASSIGGKGMTYNEQFF.

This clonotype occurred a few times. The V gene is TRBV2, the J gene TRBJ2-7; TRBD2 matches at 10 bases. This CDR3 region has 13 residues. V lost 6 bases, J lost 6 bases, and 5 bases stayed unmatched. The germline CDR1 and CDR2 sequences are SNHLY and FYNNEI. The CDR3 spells CASSFSGGFEQYV. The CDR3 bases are TGTGCCAGCAGCTTTAGCGGGGGGTTCGAGCAGTACGTC.

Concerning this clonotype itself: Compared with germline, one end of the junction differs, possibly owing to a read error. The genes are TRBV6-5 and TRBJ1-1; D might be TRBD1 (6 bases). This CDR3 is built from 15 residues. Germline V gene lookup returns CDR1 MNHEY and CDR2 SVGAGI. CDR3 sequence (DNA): TGTGCCAGCAGTTACTCCCGTAAGGGGGGTCCTGAAGTTTTCTTT. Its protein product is CASSYSRKGGPEVFF.

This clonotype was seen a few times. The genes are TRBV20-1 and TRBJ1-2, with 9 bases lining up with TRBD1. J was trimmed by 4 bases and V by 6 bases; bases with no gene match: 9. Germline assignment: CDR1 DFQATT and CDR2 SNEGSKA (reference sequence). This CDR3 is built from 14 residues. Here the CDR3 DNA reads TGCAGTGCCCAAGCCGACAGGGGGATCTATGGCTACACCTTC. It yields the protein CSAQADRGIYGYTF.

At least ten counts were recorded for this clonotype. CDR3: CATSRVKDRNIQYF. The CDR3 bases are TGTGCCACCAGCAGAGTTAAGGACAGAAACATTCAGTACTTC. The rearrangement links TRBV15 to TRBJ2-4; D is perhaps TRBD1 (6 bases). Germline CDR1 is LNHNV and CDR2 is YYDKDF (reference sequence). Trimming pared 1 base from V and 6 bases from J, leaving 10 bases between. CDR3 size: 14 residues.

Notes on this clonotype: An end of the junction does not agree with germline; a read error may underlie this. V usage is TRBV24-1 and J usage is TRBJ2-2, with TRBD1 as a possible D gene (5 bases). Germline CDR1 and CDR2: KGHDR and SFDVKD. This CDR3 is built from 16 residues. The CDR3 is CTTSDSGIANTGELFF. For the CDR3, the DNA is TGTACCACCAGTGACTCAGGGATCGCGAACACCGGGGAGCTGTTTTTT.

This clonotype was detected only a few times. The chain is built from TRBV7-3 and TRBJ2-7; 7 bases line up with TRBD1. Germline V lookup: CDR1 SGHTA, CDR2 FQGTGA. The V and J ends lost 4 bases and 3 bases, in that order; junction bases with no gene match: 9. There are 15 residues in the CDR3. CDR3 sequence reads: CASSSRDSKDYEQYF. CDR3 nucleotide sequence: TGTGCCAGCAGCTCGAGGGACAGCAAGGACTACGAGCAGTACTTC.

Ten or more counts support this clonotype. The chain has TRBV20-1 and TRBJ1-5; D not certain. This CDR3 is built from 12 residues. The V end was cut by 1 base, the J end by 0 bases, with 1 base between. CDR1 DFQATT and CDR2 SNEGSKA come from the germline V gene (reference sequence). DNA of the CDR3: TGCAGTGCTAGAGGTAGCAATCAGCCCCAGCATTTT. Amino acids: CSARGSNQPQHF.

The CDR3 sequence: CASSPPKGSRETQYF. The CDR3 nucleotides read TGTGCCAGCTCACCACCGAAAGGGTCTCGGGAGACCCAGTACTTC. This sequence joins TRBV18 and TRBJ2-5; D is uncertain. In germline, CDR1 is KGHSH, CDR2 LQKENI. CDR3 length: 15 residues. Deletions cut 0 bases from V and 5 bases from J, with 13 bases between.

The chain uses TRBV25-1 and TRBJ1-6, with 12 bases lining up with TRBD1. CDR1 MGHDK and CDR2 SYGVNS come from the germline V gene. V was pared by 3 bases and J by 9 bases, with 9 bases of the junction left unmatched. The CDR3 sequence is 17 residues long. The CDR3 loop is CASSEEGQGAGISPLHF. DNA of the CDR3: TGTGCCAGCAGTGAGGAGGGACAGGGGGCTGGGATTTCACCCCTCCACTTT.

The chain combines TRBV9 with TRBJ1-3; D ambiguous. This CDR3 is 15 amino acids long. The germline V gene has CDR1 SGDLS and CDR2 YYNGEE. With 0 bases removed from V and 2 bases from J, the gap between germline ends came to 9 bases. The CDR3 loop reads CASSVDWNTGNTIYF. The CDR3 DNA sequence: TGTGCCAGCAGCGTAGATTGGAATACTGGAAACACCATATATTTT.

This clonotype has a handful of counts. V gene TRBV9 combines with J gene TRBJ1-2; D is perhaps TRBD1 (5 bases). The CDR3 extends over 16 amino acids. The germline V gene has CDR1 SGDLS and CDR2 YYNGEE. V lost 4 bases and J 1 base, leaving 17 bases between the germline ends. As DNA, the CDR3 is TGTGCCAGCAGCCCCGCGGTCGGCAGGGTTAACTATGGCTACACCTTC. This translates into CASSPAVGRVNYGYTF. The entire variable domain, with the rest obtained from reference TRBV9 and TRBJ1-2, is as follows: DSGVTQTPKHLITATGQRVTLRCSPRSGDLSVYWYQQSLDQGLQFLIQYYNGEERAKGNILERFSAQQFPDLHSELNLSSLELGDSALYFCASSPAVGRVNYGYTFGSGTRLTVV.

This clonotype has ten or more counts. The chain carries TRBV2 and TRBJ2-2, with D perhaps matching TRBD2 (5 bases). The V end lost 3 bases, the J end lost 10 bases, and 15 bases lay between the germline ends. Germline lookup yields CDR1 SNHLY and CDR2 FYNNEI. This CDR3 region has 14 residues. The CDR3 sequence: CASSDRGMPVELFF. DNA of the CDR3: TGTGCCAGCAGTGATCGGGGTATGCCTGTGGAGCTGTTTTTT.

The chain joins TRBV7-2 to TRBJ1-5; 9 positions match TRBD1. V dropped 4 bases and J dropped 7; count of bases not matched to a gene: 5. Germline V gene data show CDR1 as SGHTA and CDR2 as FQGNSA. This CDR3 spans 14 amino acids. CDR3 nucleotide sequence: TGTGCCAGCAGCTGGACAGGGGCGGCGCAGCCCCAGCATTTT. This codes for CASSWTGAAQPQHF.

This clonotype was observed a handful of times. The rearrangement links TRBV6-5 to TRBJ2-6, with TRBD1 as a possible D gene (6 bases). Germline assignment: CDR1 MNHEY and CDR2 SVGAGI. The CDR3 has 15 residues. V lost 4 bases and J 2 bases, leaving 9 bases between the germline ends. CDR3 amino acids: CASSSQGPGANVLTF. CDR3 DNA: TGTGCCAGCAGTTCACAGGGCCCTGGGGCCAACGTCCTGACTTTC.

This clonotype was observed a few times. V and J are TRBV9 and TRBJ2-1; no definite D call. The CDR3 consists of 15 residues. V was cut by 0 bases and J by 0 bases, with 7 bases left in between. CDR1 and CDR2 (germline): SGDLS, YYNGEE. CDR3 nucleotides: TGTGCCAGCAGCGTAGTCCAGAGCTCCTACAATGAGCAGTTCTTC. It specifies CASSVVQSSYNEQFF.

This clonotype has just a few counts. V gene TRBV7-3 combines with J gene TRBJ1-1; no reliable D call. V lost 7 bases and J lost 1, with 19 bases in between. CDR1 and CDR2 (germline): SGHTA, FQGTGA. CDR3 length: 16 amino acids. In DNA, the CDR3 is TGTGCCAGCACTTCTGGTCGGGGTCCCGGGAACACTGAAGCTTTCTTT. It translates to CASTSGRGPGNTEAFF. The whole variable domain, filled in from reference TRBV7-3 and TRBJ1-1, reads GAGVSQTPSNKVTEKGKYVELRCDPISGHTALYWYRQSLGQGPEFLIYFQGTGAADDSGLPNDRFFAVRPEGSVSTLKIQRTERGDSAVYLCASTSGRGPGNTEAFFGQGTRLTVV.

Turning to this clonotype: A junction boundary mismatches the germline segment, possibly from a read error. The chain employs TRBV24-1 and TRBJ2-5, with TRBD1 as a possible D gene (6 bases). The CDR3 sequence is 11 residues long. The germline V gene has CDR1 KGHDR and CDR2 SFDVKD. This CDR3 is CATSDGRDINF. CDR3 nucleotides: TGTGCCACCAGTGACGGCCGGGACATAAACTTC.

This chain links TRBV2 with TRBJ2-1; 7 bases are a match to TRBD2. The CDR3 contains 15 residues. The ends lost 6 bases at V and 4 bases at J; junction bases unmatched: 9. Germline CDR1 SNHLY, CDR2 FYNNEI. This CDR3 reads CASREQLATYNEQFF. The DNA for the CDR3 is TGTGCCAGCAGGGAACAACTAGCGACGTACAATGAGCAGTTCTTC.

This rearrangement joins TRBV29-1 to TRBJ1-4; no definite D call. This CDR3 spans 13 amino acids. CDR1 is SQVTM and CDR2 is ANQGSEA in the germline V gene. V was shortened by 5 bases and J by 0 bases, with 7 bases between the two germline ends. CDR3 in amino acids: CSVHSATNEKLFF. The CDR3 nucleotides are TGCAGCGTTCACAGTGCAACTAATGAAAAACTGTTTTTT.

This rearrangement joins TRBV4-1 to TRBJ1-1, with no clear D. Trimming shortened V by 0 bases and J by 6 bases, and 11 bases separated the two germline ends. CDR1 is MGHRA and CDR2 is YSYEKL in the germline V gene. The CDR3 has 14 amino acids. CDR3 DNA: TGCGCCAGCAGCCAAGATCCGGCGGGCGCTGAAGCTTTCTTT. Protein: CASSQDPAGAEAFF.

Here the CDR3 reads CASSGRGAYEQYF. The CDR3, as DNA: TGTGCCAGCAGTGGCAGGGGGGCCTACGAGCAGTACTTC. The rearrangement uses TRBV25-1 and TRBJ2-7, with D perhaps matching TRBD1 (7 bases). Germline CDR1 is MGHDK and CDR2 is SYGVNS. This CDR3 is 13 amino acids long. Trimming removed 4 bases from V and 2 bases from J, with 9 bases in between.

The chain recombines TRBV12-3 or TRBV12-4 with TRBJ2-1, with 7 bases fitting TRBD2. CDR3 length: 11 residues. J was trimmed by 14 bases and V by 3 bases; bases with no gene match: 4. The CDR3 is CASSFLGGKFF. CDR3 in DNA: TGTGCCAGCAGTTTTTTGGGGGGGAAGTTCTTC.